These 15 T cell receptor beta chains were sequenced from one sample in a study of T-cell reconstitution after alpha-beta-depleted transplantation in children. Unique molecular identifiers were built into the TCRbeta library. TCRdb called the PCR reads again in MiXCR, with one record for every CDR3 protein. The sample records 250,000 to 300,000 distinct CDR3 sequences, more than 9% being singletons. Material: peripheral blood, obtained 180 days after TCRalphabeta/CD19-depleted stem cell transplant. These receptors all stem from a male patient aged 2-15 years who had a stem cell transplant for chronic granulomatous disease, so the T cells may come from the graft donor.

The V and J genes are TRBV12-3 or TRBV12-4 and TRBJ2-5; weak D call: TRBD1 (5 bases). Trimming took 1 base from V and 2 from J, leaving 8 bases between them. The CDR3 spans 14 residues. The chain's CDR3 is CASSLDRWQETQYF. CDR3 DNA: TGTGCCAGCAGTTTAGACAGGTGGCAAGAGACCCAGTACTTC.

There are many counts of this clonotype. The CDR3 loop is CASSVGQFYNEQFF. The DNA for the CDR3 is TGTGCCAGCAGCGTAGGGCAGTTTTACAATGAGCAGTTCTTC. This chain uses TRBV9 with TRBJ2-1, with D unresolved. In germline, CDR1 is SGDLS, CDR2 YYNGEE. Trimming stripped 0 bases from V and 4 bases from J, with 8 bases between. The CDR3 spans 14 residues.

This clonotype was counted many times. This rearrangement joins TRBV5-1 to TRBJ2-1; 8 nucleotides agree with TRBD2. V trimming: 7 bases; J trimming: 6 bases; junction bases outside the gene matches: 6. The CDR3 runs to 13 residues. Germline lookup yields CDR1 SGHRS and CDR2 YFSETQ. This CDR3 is CASRPSGSNEQFF. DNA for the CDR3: TGCGCCAGCCGGCCTAGCGGGTCCAATGAGCAGTTCTTC. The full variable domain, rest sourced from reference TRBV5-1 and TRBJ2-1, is KAGVTQTPRYLIKTRGQQVTLSCSPISGHRSVSWYQQTPGQGLQFLFEYFSETQRNKGNFPGRFSGRQFSNSRSEMNVSTLELGDSALYLCASRPSGSNEQFFGPGTRLTVL.

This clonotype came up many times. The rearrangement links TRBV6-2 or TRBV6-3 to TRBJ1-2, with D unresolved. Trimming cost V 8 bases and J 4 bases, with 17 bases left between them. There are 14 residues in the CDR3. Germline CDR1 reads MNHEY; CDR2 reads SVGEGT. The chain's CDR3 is CASRSLGRSYGYTF. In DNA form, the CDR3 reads TGTGCCAGCCGTTCCCTAGGACGGAGCTATGGCTACACCTTC.

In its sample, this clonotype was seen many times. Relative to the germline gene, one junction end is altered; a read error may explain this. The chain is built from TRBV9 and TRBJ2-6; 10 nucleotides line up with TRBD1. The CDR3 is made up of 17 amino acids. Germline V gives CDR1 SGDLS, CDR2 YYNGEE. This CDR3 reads CASSPGQGSSGANVLTF. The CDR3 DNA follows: TGTGCCAGCAGCCCGGGACAGGGGAGCTCTGGGGCCAACGTCCTGACCTTC.

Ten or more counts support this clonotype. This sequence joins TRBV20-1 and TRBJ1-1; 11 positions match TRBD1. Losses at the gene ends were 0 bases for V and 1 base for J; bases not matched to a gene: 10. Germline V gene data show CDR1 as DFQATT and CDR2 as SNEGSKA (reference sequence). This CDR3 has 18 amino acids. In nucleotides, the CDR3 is TGCAGTGCTAGAGATTTTGGGACAGGGGGTCCCAAGAACACTGAAGCTTTCTTT. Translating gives CSARDFGTGGPKNTEAFF.

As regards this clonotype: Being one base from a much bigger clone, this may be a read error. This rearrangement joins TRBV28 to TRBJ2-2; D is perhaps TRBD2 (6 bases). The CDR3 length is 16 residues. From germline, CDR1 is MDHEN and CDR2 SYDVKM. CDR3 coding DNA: TGTACCAGCAGCGTTACGGGCGGGAAAAACACCGGGGAGCTGTTTTTT. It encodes CTSSVTGGKNTGELFF. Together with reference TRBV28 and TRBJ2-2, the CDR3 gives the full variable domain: DVKVTQSSRYLVKRTGEKVFLECVQDMDHENMFWYRQDPGLGLRLIYFSYDVKMKEKGDIPEGYSVSREKKERFSLILESASTNQTSMYLCTSSVTGGKNTGELFFGEGSRLTVL.

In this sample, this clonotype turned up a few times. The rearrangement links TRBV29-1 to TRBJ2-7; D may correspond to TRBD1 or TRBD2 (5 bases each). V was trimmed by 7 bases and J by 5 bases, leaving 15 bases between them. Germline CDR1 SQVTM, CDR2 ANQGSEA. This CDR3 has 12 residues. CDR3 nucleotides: TGCAGCGCCGGGTCGGGGCTCGACGAGCAGTACTTC. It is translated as CSAGSGLDEQYF.

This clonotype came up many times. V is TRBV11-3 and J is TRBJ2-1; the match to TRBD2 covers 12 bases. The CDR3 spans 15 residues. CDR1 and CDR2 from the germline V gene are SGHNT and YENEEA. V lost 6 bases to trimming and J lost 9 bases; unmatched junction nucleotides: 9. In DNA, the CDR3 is TGTGCCAGCAGTTCGCTAGCGGGAGGGAGGGTTGAGCAGTTCTTC. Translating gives CASSSLAGGRVEQFF.

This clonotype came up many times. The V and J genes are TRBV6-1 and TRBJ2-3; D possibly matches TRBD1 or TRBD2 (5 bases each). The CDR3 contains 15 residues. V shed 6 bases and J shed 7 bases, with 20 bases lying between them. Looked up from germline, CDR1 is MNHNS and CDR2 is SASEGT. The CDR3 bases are TGTGCCAGCAGCTCCCGGGACCGCGTTGCCTATACGCAGTATTTT. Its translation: CASSSRDRVAYTQYF.

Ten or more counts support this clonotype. The chain's CDR3 is CSARAQNTGELFF. CDR3 bases: TGCAGCGCCCGAGCCCAAAACACCGGGGAGCTGTTTTTT. This chain connects TRBV29-1 to TRBJ2-2; D is unclear. This CDR3 spans 13 amino acids. Germline CDR1 reads SQVTM; CDR2 reads ANQGSEA. The V gene lost 7 bases and the J gene lost 2 bases, with 11 bases spanning the gap.

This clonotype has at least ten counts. The CDR3 DNA reads as TGTGCCAGCAGTCATCACAGGACTAGCGGGGGAGCAGATACGCAGTATTTT. Translating gives CASSHHRTSGGADTQYF. The chain is built from TRBV12-3 or TRBV12-4 and TRBJ2-3; 13 bases match TRBD2. The CDR3 extends over 17 amino acids. J gave up 4 bases and V 5 bases, and 9 bases lay outside the gene matches.

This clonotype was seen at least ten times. Here the CDR3 reads CSAPRQGPKYEQYF. CDR3 DNA: TGCAGTGCTCCAAGACAGGGCCCGAAATACGAGCAGTACTTC. The gene calls are TRBV20-1 and TRBJ2-7, with 7 bases fitting TRBD1. After removal of 5 bases from V and 4 bases from J, the junction contained 11 bases not matched to a gene. This CDR3 contains 14 residues. The germline V gene has CDR1 DFQATT and CDR2 SNEGSKA (reference sequence).

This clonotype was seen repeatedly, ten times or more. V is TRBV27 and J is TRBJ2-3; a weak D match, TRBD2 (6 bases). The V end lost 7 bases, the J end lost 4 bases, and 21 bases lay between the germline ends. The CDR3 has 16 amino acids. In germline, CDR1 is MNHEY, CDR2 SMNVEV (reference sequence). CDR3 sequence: CASNPRQSGGADTQYF. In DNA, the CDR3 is TGTGCCAGCAACCCAAGGCAATCAGGAGGGGCAGATACGCAGTATTTT.

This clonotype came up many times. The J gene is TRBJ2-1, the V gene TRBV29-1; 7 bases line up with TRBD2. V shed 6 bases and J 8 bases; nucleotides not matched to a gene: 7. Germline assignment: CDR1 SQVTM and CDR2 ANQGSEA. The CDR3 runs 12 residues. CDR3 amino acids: CSVLAVQYEQFF. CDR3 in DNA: TGCAGCGTCCTAGCGGTTCAATATGAGCAGTTCTTC.